These 30 T cell receptor beta chains share one sample of origin, sequenced in a study of spatial heterogeneity in lung cancer. Specified time point: blood at routine non-recurrence follow-up after resection. A single record per CDR3 protein comes from TCRdb applying MiXCR to the 5' RACE reads. The sample carries some 46,000 distinct CDR3 sequences, over 9.5% recorded once. Sample: PBMCs, taken at follow-up. The receptor source for this set is a male donor with early-stage non-small cell lung cancer.

Many counts were recorded for this clonotype. The chain couples TRBV29-1 to TRBJ1-3, with TRBD1 identical over 8 bases. CDR1 and CDR2 from the germline V gene are SQVTM and ANQGSEA. The CDR3 length is 15 residues. The V and J ends lost 6 bases and 4 bases, in that order; junction bases with no gene match: 11. This chain's CDR3 is CSVRLGQGPGNTIYF. CDR3 bases: TGCAGCGTCCGCCTTGGACAGGGCCCCGGAAACACCATATATTTT.

This clonotype was found a few times. The chain recombines TRBV6-2 or TRBV6-3 with TRBJ2-5, with TRBD2 identical over 7 bases. The ends lost 0 bases at V and 2 bases at J; junction bases unmatched: 6. The CDR3 extends over 16 amino acids. Germline values: CDR1 MNHEY, CDR2 SVGEGT. The CDR3 coding sequence is TGTGCCAGCAGTTACTCCGGGGGGACGGCACAAGAGACCCAGTACTTC. Translating gives CASSYSGGTAQETQYF.

V usage is TRBV3-1 and J usage is TRBJ2-1; 16 bases map to TRBD2. Germline assignment: CDR1 LGHDT and CDR2 YNNKEL (reference sequence). The V and J ends lost 1 base and 2 bases, in that order; junction bases with no gene match: 11. The CDR3 consists of 21 residues. In DNA, the CDR3 is TGTGCCAGCAGCCAAGCTAGTCCCGGGACTAGCGGGAGGGCCGCCTACAATGAGCAGTTCTTC. Protein: CASSQASPGTSGRAAYNEQFF.

The chain employs TRBV5-4 and TRBJ2-1; possibly TRBD1 for D (6 bases). V lost 0 bases, J lost 4 bases, and 8 bases lay in between. The CDR3 runs to 14 residues. CDR1 SGHNT and CDR2 YYREEE come from the germline V gene (reference sequence). Written as DNA, the CDR3 is TGTGCCAGCAGCTTGGATCAGGGGTACAATGAGCAGTTCTTC. It yields the protein CASSLDQGYNEQFF.

The chain links TRBV7-2 to TRBJ2-3; D gene ambiguous. The germline CDR1 and CDR2 sequences are SGHTA and FQGNSA. V shed 6 bases and J shed 4 bases, with 11 bases lying between them. This CDR3 region has 13 residues. CDR3 sequence: CASSSLHPDTQYF. The DNA of the CDR3 is TGTGCCAGCAGTTCACTCCACCCAGATACGCAGTATTTT.

At least ten counts were recorded for this clonotype. The chain links TRBV9 to TRBJ1-2; TRBD1 matches 8 bases. CDR1 SGDLS and CDR2 YYNGEE come from the germline V gene. V gave up 2 bases and J gave up 3 bases; unmatched junction bases: 3. The CDR3 has 14 residues. The CDR3 here is CASSVLDRDYGYTF. The CDR3, as DNA: TGTGCCAGCAGCGTCTTGGACAGGGACTATGGCTACACCTTC.

The chain uses TRBV11-1 and TRBJ1-1; D might be TRBD1 (5 bases). V was trimmed by 3 bases and J by 5 bases, leaving 16 bases between them. CDR1 SGHAT and CDR2 FQDESV come from the germline V gene (reference sequence). The CDR3 loop spans 15 amino acids. CDR3 protein: CASSFRGRGTTEAFF. The CDR3 DNA sequence: TGTGCCAGCAGCTTCCGGGGCCGGGGAACGACTGAAGCTTTCTTT.

There are a few counts of this clonotype. J is TRBJ2-3 and V is TRBV2; the match to TRBD2 covers 14 bases. CDR3 length: 17 amino acids. Germline CDR1 is SNHLY and CDR2 is FYNNEI. Unmatched junction bases numbered 8, after V lost 7 bases and J lost 2 bases. The CDR3 bases are TGTGCCAGCAATCCCATGACTAGCGGGGGGGCCACAGATACGCAGTATTTT. Translated: CASNPMTSGGATDTQYF.

The table lists this clonotype with a few counts. The rearrangement uses TRBV15 and TRBJ2-3, with D tentatively TRBD2 (5 bases). The CDR3 runs 16 residues. CDR1 LNHNV and CDR2 YYDKDF come from the germline V gene (reference sequence). Trimming removed 6 bases from V and 2 bases from J, with 18 bases in between. CDR3 residues: CATRLFPVGVTDTQYF. Here the CDR3 DNA reads TGTGCCACCAGGTTGTTTCCCGTCGGGGTCACAGATACGCAGTATTTT.

This clonotype was picked up many times. This chain links TRBV29-1 with TRBJ1-1; D not certain. The V and J ends lost 4 bases and 5 bases respectively, with 11 bases between them. CDR3 length: 12 amino acids. In germline, CDR1 is SQVTM, CDR2 ANQGSEA. The CDR3 sequence: CSVVIPATEAFF. The CDR3 DNA is TGCAGCGTTGTTATACCGGCGACTGAAGCTTTCTTT.

The CDR3 DNA follows: TGCGCCAGCAGCCAAGGGCCAGATACGCAGTATTTT. It codes for CASSQGPDTQYF. This chain links TRBV4-3 with TRBJ2-3; D is undetermined. The CDR3 sequence is 12 residues long. With 1 base removed from V and 4 bases from J, the gap between germline ends came to 3 bases. CDR1 and CDR2 (germline): LGHNA, YSLEER.

This clonotype was seen at least ten times. J is TRBJ1-1 and V is TRBV6-1; D unresolved. The CDR3 has 15 residues. Germline V gene sequence: CDR1 MNHNS, CDR2 SASEGT. Trimming removed 4 bases at V and 4 bases at J, with 16 bases between. CDR3 nucleotides: TGTGCCAGCAGTGGGTTCCGGGAGGTGAGCACTGAAGCTTTCTTT. Encoded protein: CASSGFREVSTEAFF.

The rearrangement joins TRBV6-5 to TRBJ2-3, with D unresolved. V lost 0 bases and J 3 bases, leaving 10 bases between the germline ends. This CDR3 is built from 15 residues. Germline CDR1 is MNHEY and CDR2 is SVGAGI. The CDR3 loop is CASSYSGIETDTQYF. The CDR3 bases are TGTGCCAGCAGTTACTCGGGTATAGAAACAGATACGCAGTATTTT.

This clonotype was observed many times. V gene TRBV6-1 combines with J gene TRBJ2-3; no definite D call. The CDR3 sequence is 12 residues long. The ends were cut back, 6 bases at V and 0 bases at J, with 4 bases in the middle. Germline CDR1 reads MNHNS; CDR2 reads SASEGT. The chain's CDR3 is CASSHSTDTQYF. As DNA, the CDR3 is TGTGCCAGCAGCCATAGCACAGATACGCAGTATTTT.

The chain carries TRBV12-3 or TRBV12-4 and TRBJ1-3; D uncertain. V lost 6 bases and J lost 0, with 9 bases in between. This CDR3 is 14 amino acids long. The CDR3 reads CASSLWDSGNTIYF. In nucleotides, the CDR3 is TGTGCCAGCAGCCTCTGGGACTCTGGAAACACCATATATTTT.

This clonotype was picked up one time. CDR3 DNA sequence: TGTGCCAGCAGCTTGGGTCAGTCTCTTTCTGGAAACACCATATATTTT. Translation: CASSLGQSLSGNTIYF. This chain links TRBV5-6 with TRBJ1-3; the D is unclear. Trimming left V 0 bases short and J 1 base short, with 11 bases between. The germline V gene encodes CDR1 SGHDT and CDR2 YYEEEE. This CDR3 has 16 residues.

The count of this clonotype is one. V usage is TRBV7-9 and J usage is TRBJ2-1; the match to TRBD1 covers 10 bases. This CDR3 spans 16 amino acids. Germline lookup yields CDR1 SEHNR and CDR2 FQNEAQ (reference sequence). J gave up 3 bases and V 4 bases, and 6 bases lay outside the gene matches. CDR3 residues: CASSSTGTGDYNEQFF. CDR3 in DNA: TGTGCCAGCAGCTCAACCGGGACAGGGGACTACAATGAGCAGTTCTTC.

The table lists this clonotype with a few counts. This CDR3 reads CASSRLLAGSTDTQYF. The CDR3 DNA reads TGTGCCAGCAGCCGGCTTCTAGCGGGGAGCACAGATACGCAGTATTTT. This chain uses TRBV7-9 with TRBJ2-3; 9 bases map to TRBD2. The CDR3 is made up of 16 amino acids. The germline CDR1 and CDR2 sequences are SEHNR and FQNEAQ (reference sequence). The junction had 6 bases not matched to a gene; V was cut back by 5 bases and J by 0 bases.

This clonotype showed up just a few times. This chain links TRBV20-1 with TRBJ2-3; 15 bases are shared with TRBD2. V shed 6 bases, J shed 7 bases, and the junction held 11 bases outside the gene matches. Germline V gene lookup returns CDR1 DFQATT and CDR2 SNEGSKA (reference sequence). CDR3 size: 16 residues. CDR3 loop: CSAIRTSGGAGNTQYF. In DNA, the CDR3 is TGCAGTGCCATTAGGACTAGCGGGGGGGCCGGTAATACGCAGTATTTT.

This clonotype has only a few counts. This chain links TRBV5-1 with TRBJ1-1; D gene unclear. Deletions cut 4 bases from V and 1 base from J, with 11 bases between. Germline assignment: CDR1 SGHRS and CDR2 YFSETQ. The CDR3 extends over 14 amino acids. The CDR3 coding sequence is TGCGCCAGCAGCCTACGGCAGACGAACACTGAAGCTTTCTTT. Protein: CASSLRQTNTEAFF.

This clonotype was observed many times. The CDR3 sequence: CAWNGGHYGYTF. The CDR3 DNA follows: TGTGCCTGGAATGGGGGGCACTATGGCTACACCTTC. The chain has TRBV30 and TRBJ1-2, with D perhaps TRBD1 (6 bases). CDR1 and CDR2 from the germline V gene are GTSNPN and SVGIG (reference sequence). V lost 4 bases and J 3 bases, leaving 9 bases between the germline ends. The CDR3 contains 12 residues.

The chain links TRBV20-1 to TRBJ2-1, with TRBD2 identical over 8 bases. From germline, CDR1 is DFQATT and CDR2 SNEGSKA (reference sequence). The length of the CDR3 is 17 residues. With 1 base clipped from V and 3 bases from J, the junction kept 11 bases outside the gene matches. The CDR3 nucleotides read TGCAGTGCTAGAGGGGACTATAGCGGGGCCATCTACAATGAGCAGTTCTTC. Protein: CSARGDYSGAIYNEQFF.

The table lists this clonotype with a few counts. The J gene is TRBJ2-5, the V gene TRBV5-1; TRBD2 matches 8 bases. The ends lost 7 bases at V and 5 bases at J; junction bases unmatched: 13. Looked up from germline, CDR1 is SGHRS and CDR2 is YFSETQ. The CDR3 length is 15 residues. The CDR3 sequence is CASREVPGGPETQYF. The DNA of the CDR3 is TGCGCCAGCCGAGAGGTACCGGGAGGGCCGGAGACCCAGTACTTC.

The V call is TRBV7-2, the J call TRBJ2-5; tentatively, D is TRBD2 (5 bases). Germline lookup yields CDR1 SGHTA and CDR2 FQGNSA. The V and J ends lost 1 base and 8 bases respectively, with 11 bases between them. The CDR3 contains 13 residues. The chain's CDR3 is CASSLDSGNTQYF. In DNA, the CDR3 is TGTGCCAGCAGCTTAGATTCGGGGAATACCCAGTACTTC. Full variable domain (missing parts from reference TRBV7-2 and TRBJ2-5): GAGVSQSPSNKVTEKGKDVELRCDPISGHTALYWYRQSLGQGLEFLIYFQGNSAPDKSGLPSDRFSAERTGGSVSTLTIQRTQQEDSAVYLCASSLDSGNTQYFGPGTRLLVL.

In this sample, this clonotype turned up many times. This CDR3 is CASSTTDRLGNYGYTF. The CDR3 DNA follows: TGTGCCAGCAGTACCACTGACAGGCTGGGCAACTATGGCTACACCTTC. This rearrangement joins TRBV6-6 to TRBJ1-2; maybe TRBD1 (6 bases). CDR1 is MNHNY and CDR2 is SVGAGI in the germline V gene (reference sequence). Trimming removed 5 bases from V and 2 bases from J, with 18 bases in between. The CDR3 consists of 16 residues.

This clonotype was counted a few times. This chain links TRBV7-2 with TRBJ2-7; TRBD1 or TRBD2 may be the D gene (7 bases each). Trimming pared 5 bases from V and 7 bases from J, leaving 12 bases between. CDR1 SGHTA and CDR2 FQGNSA come from the germline V gene. The CDR3 has 12 amino acids. The CDR3 coding sequence is TGTGCCAGCAGCCCAGGGGGGGCGGAGCAGTACTTC. Protein: CASSPGGAEQYF.

This clonotype was found many times. This sequence joins TRBV20-1 and TRBJ2-3; D might be TRBD1 or TRBD2, each matching 6 bases. This CDR3 spans 17 amino acids. Germline-derived CDR1 and CDR2 are DFQATT and SNEGSKA (reference sequence). V dropped 0 bases and J dropped 2 bases, with 18 bases sitting between them. This CDR3 is CSARERGVWDVTDTQYF. As DNA, the CDR3 is TGCAGTGCTAGAGAGAGGGGGGTTTGGGACGTCACAGATACGCAGTATTTT.

This clonotype was observed a handful of times. The chain uses TRBV6-2 or TRBV6-3 and TRBJ2-3; weak D call: TRBD2 (6 bases). Germline values: CDR1 MNHEY, CDR2 SVGEGT. Trimming pared 3 bases from V and 4 bases from J, leaving 14 bases between. This CDR3 is 15 amino acids long. The CDR3: CASSYLRREADTQYF. The CDR3, as DNA: TGTGCCAGCAGTTATCTTCGCAGGGAGGCAGATACGCAGTATTTT.

This clonotype was picked up many times. The chain employs TRBV19 and TRBJ1-2; possibly TRBD1 for D (6 bases). The V and J ends lost 6 bases and 8 bases respectively, with 13 bases between them. This CDR3 has 12 amino acids. CDR1 is LNHDA, CDR2 SQIVND, per germline (reference sequence). The CDR3 DNA sequence: TGTGCCAGTAGGTCTTGGGGGGCCGGCTACACCTTC. This sequence encodes CASRSWGAGYTF.

This clonotype has at least ten counts. The chain joins TRBV20-1 to TRBJ2-1; 7 bases match TRBD2. Germline V lookup: CDR1 DFQATT, CDR2 SNEGSKA (reference sequence). The CDR3 is 14 amino acids. J was trimmed by 7 bases and V by 6 bases; bases with no gene match: 12. CDR3 protein: CSAAIPRGGNEQFF. The CDR3 bases are TGCAGTGCCGCCATCCCCCGGGGAGGGAATGAGCAGTTCTTC.